The clone carrying this T cell receptor (beta chain) was seen a handful of times. This CDR3 contains 18 residues. The data belong to a study of blood T cell repertoires in COVID-19. Study-wide context: The United States, Italy and Spain provided the acute and convalescent COVID-19 samples. Sources were T cells, B-cell-depleted T cells, or PBMCs; the material itself was cDNA or gDNA.

In the authors' methods: Amplification with reference gene primers provided the estimates of nucleated cell counts. Repertoires were generated with immunoSEQ multiplex PCR, while TCRdb's copy carries only in-frame clones and drops some. V, J and clone size derive from that table, while D and trimming were established from the DNA sequence. The sample yields roughly 260,000 clones, 70% to 90% seen once. The chain has TRBV21-1 and TRBJ1-5. TRBV21-1 is termed a pseudogene. Specimen: peripheral blood. This TCR was recovered from a woman in her 50s with acute or convalescent COVID-19. In DNA form, the CDR3 reads TGTGCCAGCAGGAAACTTCGGCGGGAACACGATAGCAATCAGCCCCAGCATTTT. Its translation: CASRKLRREHDSNQPQHF.